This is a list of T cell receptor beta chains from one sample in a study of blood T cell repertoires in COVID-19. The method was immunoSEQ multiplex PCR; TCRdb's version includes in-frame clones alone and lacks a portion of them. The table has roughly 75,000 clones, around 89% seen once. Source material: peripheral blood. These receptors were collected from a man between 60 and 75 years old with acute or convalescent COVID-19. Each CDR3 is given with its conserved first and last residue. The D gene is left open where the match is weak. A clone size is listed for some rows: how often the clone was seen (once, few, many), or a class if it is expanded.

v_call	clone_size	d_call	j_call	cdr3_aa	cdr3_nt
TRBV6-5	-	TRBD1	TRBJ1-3	CATAGTGRNTIYF	TGTGCCACCGCCGGGACAGGCCGAAACACCATATATTTT
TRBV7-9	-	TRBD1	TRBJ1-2	CASSLTGADYGYTF	TGTGCCAGCAGCTTGACAGGGGCGGACTATGGCTACACCTTC
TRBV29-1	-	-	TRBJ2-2	CSVEEQGSTGELFF	TGCAGCGTTGAAGAGCAGGGTAGCACCGGGGAGCTGTTTTTT
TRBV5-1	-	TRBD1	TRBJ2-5	CASSFEGQGETQYF	TGCGCCAGCAGCTTTGAGGGACAGGGGGAGACCCAGTACTTC
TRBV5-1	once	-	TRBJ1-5	CASSPEGRFNQPQHF	TGCGCCAGCAGCCCGGAGGGCCGCTTCAATCAGCCCCAGCATTTT
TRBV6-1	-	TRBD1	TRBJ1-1	CASSSMDRIGTEAFF	TGTGCCAGCAGCTCGATGGACAGGATCGGCACTGAAGCTTTCTTT
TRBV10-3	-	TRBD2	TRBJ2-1	CAIGHSGGGEQFF	TGTGCCATCGGGCATAGCGGGGGGGGAGAGCAGTTCTTC
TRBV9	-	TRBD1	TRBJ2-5	CASSPVGSSGGRETQYF	TGTGCCAGCAGCCCAGTAGGGTCTTCAGGGGGAAGAGAGACCCAGTACTTC
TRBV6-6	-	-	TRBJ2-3	CASSSLPRASTDTQYF	TGTGCCAGCAGTTCCCTCCCGAGGGCGAGCACAGATACGCAGTATTTT
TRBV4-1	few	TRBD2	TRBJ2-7	CASSQGLAGLGEQYF	TGCGCCAGCAGCCAGGGACTAGCGGGTTTGGGCGAGCAGTACTTC
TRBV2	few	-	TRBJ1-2	CASRQEVWGYTF	TGTGCCAGCAGACAGGAAGTGTGGGGCTACACCTTC
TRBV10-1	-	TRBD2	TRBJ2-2	CASRERETTGELFF	TGCGCCAGCAGAGAGCGGGAGACCACCGGGGAGCTGTTTTTT
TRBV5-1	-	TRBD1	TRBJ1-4	CASSLGQGMMDEKLFF	TGCGCCAGCAGCTTAGGACAGGGGATGATGGATGAAAAACTGTTTTTT
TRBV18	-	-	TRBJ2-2	CASSPPGQITGELFF	TGTGCCAGCTCACCACCGGGACAAATCACCGGGGAGCTGTTTTTT
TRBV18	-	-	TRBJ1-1	CASSPPIEQGARNTEAFF	TGTGCCAGCTCACCACCGATCGAACAGGGTGCTAGGAACACTGAAGCTTTCTTT
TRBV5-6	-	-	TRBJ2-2	CASSLGGPPNTGELFF	TGTGCCAGCAGCTTGGGGGGGCCCCCTAACACCGGGGAGCTGTTTTTT
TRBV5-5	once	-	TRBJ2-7	CASSSSGNPIYEQYF	TGTGCCAGCAGCTCTTCCGGGAATCCCATCTACGAGCAGTACTTC
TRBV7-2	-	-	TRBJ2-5	CASSPPGGGTQYF	TGTGCCAGCAGCCCCCCCGGCGGAGGGACCCAGTACTTC
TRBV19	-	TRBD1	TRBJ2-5	CASSLPGQGQETQYF	TGTGCCAGTAGTCTCCCCGGACAGGGACAAGAGACCCAGTACTTC
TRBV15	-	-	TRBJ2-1	CATSRDRGEQFF	TGTGCCACCAGCAGAGATCGGGGGGAGCAGTTCTTC
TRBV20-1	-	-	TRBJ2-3	CSASTGFPSTDTQYF	TGCAGTGCTAGTACAGGTTTTCCGAGCACAGATACGCAGTATTTT
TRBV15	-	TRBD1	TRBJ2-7	CATSGLQGYTYEQYF	TGTGCCACCAGCGGTTTACAGGGGTACACCTACGAGCAGTACTTC
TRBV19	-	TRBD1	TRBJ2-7	CASSIGWDRGYEQYF	TGTGCCAGTAGTATAGGCTGGGACAGGGGTTACGAGCAGTACTTC
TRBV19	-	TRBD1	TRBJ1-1	CASSKTGVVDTEAFF	TGTGCCAGTAGTAAGACAGGGGTAGTGGACACTGAAGCTTTCTTT
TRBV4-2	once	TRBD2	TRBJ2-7	CASSQERGLAGFYEQYF	TGTGCCAGCAGCCAAGAGCGCGGACTAGCGGGATTCTACGAGCAGTACTTC
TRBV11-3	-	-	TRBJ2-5	CASSSSEETQYF	TGTGCCAGCAGCTCTTCCGAAGAGACCCAGTACTTC
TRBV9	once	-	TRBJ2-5	CASSVAEGGVGTQYF	TGTGCCAGCAGCGTAGCGGAGGGCGGAGTCGGAACCCAGTACTTC
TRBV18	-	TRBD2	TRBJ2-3	CASSPDPSGFTDTQYF	TGTGCCAGCTCACCGGATCCTAGCGGCTTCACAGATACGCAGTATTTT
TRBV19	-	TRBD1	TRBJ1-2	CANKTGSRGYTF	TGTGCCAACAAGACAGGGTCTCGGGGCTACACCTTC
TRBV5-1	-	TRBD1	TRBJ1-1	CASRQLQGEGEAFF	TGCGCCAGCAGACAATTACAGGGGGAGGGTGAAGCTTTCTTT
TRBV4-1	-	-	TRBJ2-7	CASSQETAYEQYF	TGCGCCAGCAGCCAAGAGACAGCCTACGAGCAGTACTTC
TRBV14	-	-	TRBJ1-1	CASSQGRRDVRTEAFF	TGTGCCAGCAGCCAAGGGAGGAGGGACGTTAGGACTGAAGCTTTCTTT
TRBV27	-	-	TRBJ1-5	CASSLSRVDLYSNQPQHF	TGTGCCAGCAGTTTATCGCGGGTCGACCTATATAGCAATCAGCCCCAGCATTTT
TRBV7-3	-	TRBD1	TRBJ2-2	CASSLTTGTGVNHGELFF	TGTGCCAGCAGCTTAACTACAGGGACAGGGGTTAATCACGGGGAGCTGTTTTTT
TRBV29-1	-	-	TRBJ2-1	CSVGDLAGLWDEQFF	TGCAGCGTCGGCGACCTCGCGGGCCTTTGGGATGAGCAGTTCTTC
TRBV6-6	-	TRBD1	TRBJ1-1	CASSYSPGQGYKAFF	TGTGCCAGCAGTTACTCGCCGGGACAGGGTTATAAAGCTTTCTTT
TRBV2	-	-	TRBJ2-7	CASTSLDSYEQYF	TGTGCCAGCACGTCCCTGGACAGCTACGAGCAGTACTTC
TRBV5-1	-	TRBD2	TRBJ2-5	CASSLGQGGETQYF	TGCGCCAGCAGCTTAGGGCAGGGAGGGGAGACCCAGTACTTC
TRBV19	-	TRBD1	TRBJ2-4	CASSETGALAKNIQYF	TGTGCCAGTAGTGAGACAGGGGCGTTAGCCAAAAACATTCAGTACTTC
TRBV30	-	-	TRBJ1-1	CAWRGHPNTEAFF	TGTGCCTGGAGGGGACACCCGAACACTGAAGCTTTCTTT
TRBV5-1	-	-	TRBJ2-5	CASSEDGKTQYF	TGCGCCAGCAGCGAGGACGGGAAGACCCAGTACTTC
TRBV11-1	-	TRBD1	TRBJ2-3	CASSIRDRRSDTQYF	TGTGCCAGCAGCATCCGGGACAGGCGATCAGATACGCAGTATTTT
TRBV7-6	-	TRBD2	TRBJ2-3	CASSHRGAGTSGSSDTQYF	TGTGCCAGCAGCCACCGTGGGGCCGGGACTAGCGGGAGTTCAGATACGCAGTATTTT